Each of the 31 T cell receptor beta chains below was sequenced from the same sample in a study of blood T cell repertoires in COVID-19. Clones were read by immunoSEQ multiplex PCR, and TCRdb kept only the in-frame ones, dropping some. The sample lists over 75,000 clones, under 80% occurring once. The source material was peripheral blood. These receptors originate from a human donor in a cohort sampled during active COVID-19.

In this sample, this clone turned up a few times. This chain connects TRBV4-1 to TRBJ1-6; D not resolved. The ends were cut back, 0 bases at V and 13 bases at J, with 10 bases in the middle. The germline V gene encodes CDR1 MGHRA and CDR2 YSYEKL. This CDR3 has 13 amino acids. CDR3 region: CASSQESELPLHF. The CDR3 bases are TGCGCCAGCAGCCAAGAGTCGGAGTTGCCCCTCCACTTT.

The gene calls are TRBV9 and TRBJ1-1, with D perhaps TRBD1 (6 bases). The ends were cut back, 4 bases at V and 7 bases at J, with 14 bases in the middle. The CDR3 covers 13 residues. Germline V gene data show CDR1 as SGDLS and CDR2 as YYNGEE. CDR3 nucleotides: TGTGCCAGCAGCCCATGGGACAACGGTGAAGCTTTCTTT. It codes for CASSPWDNGEAFF.

This clone was counted once. This chain connects TRBV10-3 to TRBJ1-1; D may be TRBD1 (5 bases). Looked up from germline, CDR1 is ENHRY and CDR2 is SYGVKD. The CDR3 is made up of 13 amino acids. V lost 4 bases and J lost 0, with 6 bases in between. CDR3 in amino acids: CAISGQMNTEAFF. The CDR3 DNA sequence: TGTGCCATCAGTGGACAGATGAACACTGAAGCTTTCTTT.

The chain combines TRBV29-1 with TRBJ1-1; no firm D call. CDR3 size: 12 residues. CDR1 is SQVTM, CDR2 ANQGSEA, per germline. The ends were cut back, 6 bases at V and 3 bases at J, with 11 bases in the middle. CDR3: CSVAGADTEAFF. CDR3 in DNA: TGCAGCGTAGCAGGAGCGGACACTGAAGCTTTCTTT.

The rearrangement joins TRBV15 to TRBJ2-3; D may be TRBD1 (6 bases). Deletions cut 0 bases from V and 4 bases from J, with 11 bases between. From germline, CDR1 is LNHNV and CDR2 YYDKDF (reference sequence). The CDR3 is made up of 15 amino acids. CDR3 sequence: CATSRDRGGSDTQYF. DNA for the CDR3: TGTGCCACCAGCAGAGACAGGGGCGGATCAGATACGCAGTATTTT. Complete variable domain (other parts from reference TRBV15 and TRBJ2-3): DAMVIQNPRYQVTQFGKPVTLSCSQTLNHNVMYWYQQKSSQAPKLLFHYYDKDFNNEADTPDNFQSRRPNTSFCFLDIRSPGLGDTAMYLCATSRDRGGSDTQYFGPGTRLTVL.

The CDR3 spells CARGQGSPKNIQYF. The CDR3 DNA is TGTGCCAGAGGACAGGGCTCCCCCAAAAACATTCAGTACTTC. This chain uses TRBV2 with TRBJ2-4, with 8 bases lining up with TRBD1. The CDR3 is 14 amino acids. J was trimmed by 2 bases and V by 9 bases; bases with no gene match: 6. Germline CDR1 reads SNHLY; CDR2 reads FYNNEI.

The V gene is TRBV21-1, the J gene TRBJ2-7; the table's D gene call, TRBD1, was not cross checked with the DNA. TRBV21-1 constitutes a pseudogene. There are 15 residues in the CDR3. This CDR3 is CASSPDNHPSYEQYV. DNA of the CDR3: TGTGCCAGCAGCCCGGACAACCATCCCTCCTACGAGCAGTACGTC.

The CDR3 bases are TGTGCCAGCAGTTCAGGACTCGCCTACGAGCAGTACGTC. This encodes CASSSGLAYEQYV. The chain employs TRBV27 and TRBJ2-7; a possible D gene is TRBD2 (5 bases). The germline V and J ends were trimmed by 4 bases and 2 bases, with 9 bases remaining between them. Germline lookup yields CDR1 MNHEY and CDR2 SMNVEV (reference sequence). The CDR3 consists of 13 residues.

The chain is built from TRBV6-6 and TRBJ1-3, with TRBD1 matching over 8 bases. Trimming took 5 bases from V and 1 from J; bases not matched to a gene: 10. This CDR3 spans 17 amino acids. Germline loops: CDR1 MNHNY, CDR2 SVGAGI (reference sequence). DNA of the CDR3: TGTGCCAGCAGTCCTTGGTTACAGGGGGATTCTGGAAACACCATATATTTT. This encodes CASSPWLQGDSGNTIYF.

The rearrangement uses TRBV6-5 and TRBJ2-3, with D uncertain. Germline lookup yields CDR1 MNHEY and CDR2 SVGAGI. The CDR3 runs to 13 residues. Trimming stripped 8 bases from V and 5 bases from J, with 14 bases between. The CDR3 DNA follows: TGTGCCAGCGAGTTAACTTTACTAGATACGCAGTATTTT. This sequence encodes CASELTLLDTQYF.

V usage is TRBV15 and J usage is TRBJ1-2; D not resolved. V was shortened by 1 base and J by 2 bases, with 11 bases between the two germline ends. Germline CDR1 and CDR2: LNHNV and YYDKDF (reference sequence). The CDR3 totals 15 residues. The CDR3 DNA sequence: TGTGCCACCAGCAGAGCGGGTAAAATAAACTATGGCTACACCTTC. This encodes CATSRAGKINYGYTF.

The chain carries TRBV4-3 and TRBJ2-3; TRBD2 agrees at 10 bases. In germline, CDR1 is LGHNA, CDR2 YSLEER. With 0 bases clipped from V and 0 bases from J, the junction kept 12 bases outside the gene matches. The CDR3 contains 20 residues. CDR3 loop: CASSQDIIAGGTASTDTQYF. DNA for the CDR3: TGCGCCAGCAGCCAAGATATTATAGCGGGAGGAACCGCTAGCACAGATACGCAGTATTTT.

V is TRBV6-2 or TRBV6-3 and J is TRBJ2-3; 10 bases are shared with TRBD2. In germline, CDR1 is MNHEY, CDR2 SVGEGT. The CDR3 totals 16 residues. After removal of 4 bases from V and 6 bases from J, the junction contained 10 bases not matched to a gene. CDR3 region: CASSSALSGGRDTQYF. The CDR3 DNA reads as TGTGCCAGCAGTTCCGCCCTTAGCGGGGGGCGGGATACGCAGTATTTT.

CDR3 loop: CASSPLAAEGGYTF. DNA for the CDR3: TGCGCCAGCAGCCCCTTGGCTGCGGAGGGTGGCTACACCTTC. The chain carries TRBV5-1 and TRBJ1-2, with unresolved D. Germline V gene sequence: CDR1 SGHRS, CDR2 YFSETQ. Trimming took off 4 bases at V and 7 bases at J, with 17 bases between the two ends. The CDR3 extends over 14 amino acids.

The chain combines TRBV7-3 with TRBJ2-6; the D gene is possibly TRBD1 (6 bases). CDR3 length equals 18 residues. Germline CDR1 SGHTA, CDR2 FQGTGA. V lost 5 bases to trimming and J lost 5 bases, with 22 bases between them. Here the CDR3 DNA reads TGTGCCAGCAGCCCCCGGCGGAGACAGGACAGTAGGGCCAACGTCCTGACTTTC. The encoded protein is CASSPRRRQDSRANVLTF.

V gene TRBV11-3 combines with J gene TRBJ2-2, with 9 bases fitting TRBD1. The V gene end was trimmed by 3 bases and the J gene end by 3 bases; junction bases not matched to a gene: 5. Germline V CDR1 and CDR2: SGHNT, YENEEA. This CDR3 has 16 amino acids. CDR3 nucleotides: TGTGCCAGCAGCTTTACCCGGGACAGGGACACCGGGGAGCTGTTTTTT. Translating gives CASSFTRDRDTGELFF.

The gene calls are TRBV7-9 and TRBJ1-2; TRBD1 is a possible D gene (6 bases). The CDR3 has 14 amino acids. The V gene's germline CDR1 is SEHNR and CDR2 FQNEAQ (reference sequence). V lost 2 bases to trimming and J lost 4 bases, with 11 bases between them. The CDR3 loop reads CASSLTGKGYGYTF. As DNA, the CDR3 is TGTGCCAGCAGCTTAACAGGGAAGGGCTATGGCTACACCTTC.

V usage is TRBV11-2 and J usage is TRBJ2-7; D is undetermined. The V end lost 1 base, the J end lost 4 bases, and 14 bases lay between the germline ends. There are 15 residues in the CDR3. The V gene's germline CDR1 is SGHAT and CDR2 FQNNGV. The CDR3 spells CASSLAQTGSYEQYV. DNA of the CDR3: TGTGCCAGCAGCTTAGCCCAGACGGGTTCGTACGAGCAGTACGTC.

About this clone itself: This same CDR3 is encoded by further DNA sequences in the sample. The chain has TRBV9 and TRBJ1-5; possibly TRBD1 for D (5 bases). Trimming shortened V by 3 bases and J by 1 base, and 8 bases separated the two germline ends. The CDR3 has 14 amino acids. The germline CDR1 and CDR2 sequences are SGDLS and YYNGEE. DNA for the CDR3: TGTGCCAGCAGCGAGGGGTTAAGCAATCAGCCCCAGCATTTT. It yields the protein CASSEGLSNQPQHF.

V usage is TRBV10-1 and J usage is TRBJ1-3; the D gene is possibly TRBD1 (6 bases). Germline V CDR1 and CDR2: WNHNN, SYGVQD (reference sequence). V gave up 8 bases and J gave up 8 bases, with 25 bases separating them. The CDR3 is made up of 16 amino acids. In nucleotides, the CDR3 is TGCGCCAGCGGATACCTAGGGACACACGAATGGCACACCATATATTTT. Its translation is CASGYLGTHEWHTIYF.

This clone was picked up a small number of times. The chain has TRBV4-1 and TRBJ1-2; 8 bases agree with TRBD1. With V trimmed by 5 bases and J by 2 bases, 1 base remained unmatched. The V gene's germline CDR1 is MGHRA and CDR2 YSYEKL. The CDR3 runs 13 residues. This CDR3 is CASSGQGNYGYTF. The DNA for the CDR3 is TGCGCCAGCAGCGGACAGGGAAACTATGGCTACACCTTC.

The chain has TRBV7-6 and TRBJ1-1; 8 nucleotides align to TRBD1. This CDR3 is built from 16 residues. Germline V gives CDR1 SGHVS, CDR2 FNYEAQ. V dropped 3 bases and J dropped 3; count of bases not matched to a gene: 9. CDR3 sequence reads: CASSLRAQGAYTEAFF. The DNA of the CDR3 is TGTGCCAGCAGCTTGAGGGCTCAGGGGGCGTACACTGAAGCTTTCTTT.

The chain has TRBV28 and TRBJ1-1, with a tentative D call TRBD1 (6 bases). V shed 7 bases and J shed 4 bases, with 10 bases lying between them. There are 12 residues in the CDR3. Per germline, CDR1 MDHEN and CDR2 SYDVKM. Here the CDR3 DNA reads TGTGCCAGCAATCCACAGGGCACTGAAGCTTTCTTT. Amino acid sequence: CASNPQGTEAFF. Full variable domain (remainder filled in from reference TRBV28 and TRBJ1-1): DVKVTQSSRYLVKRTGEKVFLECVQDMDHENMFWYRQDPGLGLRLIYFSYDVKMKEKGDIPEGYSVSREKKERFSLILESASTNQTSMYLCASNPQGTEAFFGQGTRLTVV.

CDR3 in DNA: TGCGCCAGCAGCCCGGACGAGCGGGAGGGCCTAGAGAATGAGCAGTTCTTC. It encodes CASSPDEREGLENEQFF. The J gene is TRBJ2-1, the V gene TRBV4-1, with 10 bases identical to TRBD2. The V gene end was trimmed by 4 bases and the J gene end by 7 bases; junction bases not matched to a gene: 13. Per germline, CDR1 MGHRA and CDR2 YSYEKL. The CDR3 sequence is 17 residues long.

The gene calls are TRBV9 and TRBJ2-3, with 7 bases aligning to TRBD2. Germline values: CDR1 SGDLS, CDR2 YYNGEE. V dropped 4 bases and J dropped 4; count of bases not matched to a gene: 6. CDR3 length equals 14 residues. Here the CDR3 DNA reads TGTGCCAGCAGCACTCTAGCGGACCCAGATACGCAGTATTTT. Its protein is CASSTLADPDTQYF. Variable domain in full (rest from reference TRBV9 and TRBJ2-3): DSGVTQTPKHLITATGQRVTLRCSPRSGDLSVYWYQQSLDQGLQFLIQYYNGEERAKGNILERFSAQQFPDLHSELNLSSLELGDSALYFCASSTLADPDTQYFGPGTRLTVL.

The chain is built from TRBV27 and TRBJ1-6; 10 nucleotides agree with TRBD1. This CDR3 is built from 16 residues. The ends lost 6 bases at V and 4 bases at J; junction bases unmatched: 6. The germline V gene has CDR1 MNHEY and CDR2 SMNVEV (reference sequence). The CDR3 region is CASSQGTGVYNSPLHF. In DNA, the CDR3 is TGTGCCAGCAGCCAGGGGACAGGGGTTTATAATTCACCCCTCCACTTT.

This clone showed up just a few times. CDR3 region: CASSFGGKTYEQYV. As DNA, the CDR3 is TGTGCCAGCAGCTTTGGGGGGAAAACCTACGAGCAGTACGTC. The J gene is TRBJ2-7, the V gene TRBV7-9; the D gene is possibly TRBD2 (6 bases). Trimming stripped 3 bases from V and 2 bases from J, with 11 bases between. This CDR3 is 14 amino acids long. Per the germline V gene, CDR1 is SEHNR and CDR2 is FQNEAQ (reference sequence).

V gene TRBV24-1 combines with J gene TRBJ2-5, with TRBD1 matching 9 bases. The V gene's germline CDR1 is KGHDR and CDR2 SFDVKD. V was clipped by 4 bases and J by 5 bases; unmatched bases: 7. The CDR3 has 15 amino acids. The CDR3 region is CATSDNGQGWETQYF. CDR3 nucleotides: TGTGCCACCAGTGACAACGGACAGGGGTGGGAGACCCAGTACTTC.

The rearrangement joins TRBV5-1 to TRBJ2-2; 8 nucleotides align to TRBD1. This CDR3 has 15 amino acids. The germline CDR1 and CDR2 sequences are SGHRS and YFSETQ. J lost 7 bases, V lost 2 bases, and 7 bases had no gene match. CDR3 region: CASSFRTGKFGELFF. In DNA form, the CDR3 reads TGCGCCAGCAGCTTCCGGACAGGGAAGTTCGGGGAGCTGTTTTTT. The full variable domain, with the rest looked up from reference TRBV5-1 and TRBJ2-2, is KAGVTQTPRYLIKTRGQQVTLSCSPISGHRSVSWYQQTPGQGLQFLFEYFSETQRNKGNFPGRFSGRQFSNSRSEMNVSTLELGDSALYLCASSFRTGKFGELFFGEGSRLTVL.

This sequence joins TRBV28 and TRBJ1-2, with D perhaps TRBD1 (5 bases). Germline CDR1 is MDHEN and CDR2 is SYDVKM. The CDR3 runs to 15 residues. The V end lost 4 bases, the J end lost 1 base, and 13 bases lay between the germline ends. CDR3 residues: CASSSRGRLNYGYTF. CDR3 bases: TGTGCCAGCAGTTCAAGGGGCAGACTTAACTATGGCTACACCTTC.

This clone was counted only a few times. The genes are TRBV3-1 (or the pseudogene TRBV3-2) and TRBJ1-2; TRBD1 agrees at 9 bases. The CDR3 length is 15 residues. The V gene end was trimmed by 2 bases and the J gene end by 5 bases; junction bases not matched to a gene: 6. Germline V gene data show CDR1 as LGHDT and CDR2 as YNNKEL (reference sequence). CDR3 in amino acids: CASSQTGTGIYGYTF. CDR3 bases: TGTGCCAGCAGCCAAACCGGGACAGGGATTTATGGCTACACCTTC.